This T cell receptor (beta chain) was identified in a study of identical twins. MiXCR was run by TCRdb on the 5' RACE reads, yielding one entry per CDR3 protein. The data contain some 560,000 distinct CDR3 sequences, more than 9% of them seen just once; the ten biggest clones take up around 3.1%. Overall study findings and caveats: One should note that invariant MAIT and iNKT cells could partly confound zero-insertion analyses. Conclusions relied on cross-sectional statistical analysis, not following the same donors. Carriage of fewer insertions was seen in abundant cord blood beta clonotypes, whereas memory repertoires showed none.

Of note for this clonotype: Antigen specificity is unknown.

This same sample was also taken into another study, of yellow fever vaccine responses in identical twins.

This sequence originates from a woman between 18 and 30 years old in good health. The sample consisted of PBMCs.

The CDR3 coding sequence is TGCGCCAGCAGCTTTACAGGGGATCCTAACTATGGCTACACCTTC. It translates to CASSFTGDPNYGYTF. The chain joins TRBV5-1 to TRBJ1-2, with 7 positions matching TRBD1. CDR3 size: 15 residues. V was clipped by 2 bases and J by 0 bases; unmatched bases: 4. Germline CDR1 is SGHRS and CDR2 is YFSETQ.